This T cell receptor beta chain originates from a study of CD4+ T cells in melanoma. Profiling relied on immunoSEQ multiplex PCR, and the TCRdb table lists in-frame clones only, not all of them. The data show more than 12,000 clones, with approximately 57% seen just once and about a sixth held by the top ten. On this clone itself: As yet, its antigen is unknown.

Study results and limitations: Neoantigen-specific CD4+ T cells in melanoma reportedly had diverse differentiation states. CD8+ T cell, macrophage and B cell function reportedly correlated with neoantigen-specific CD4+ T cells.

The germline V gene has CDR1 SNHLY and CDR2 FYNNEI. The CDR3 totals 18 residues. Trimming shortened V by 2 bases and J by 0 bases, and 17 bases separated the two germline ends. Sequencing used cells from a culture (not recorded whether cultured in vitro). This chain connects TRBV2 to TRBJ2-1, with D perhaps given as TRBD1 or TRBD2 (5 bases each). The TCR sequence derives from a human donor with melanoma. Here the CDR3 reads CASSERDPVTSSYNEQFF. The CDR3 DNA follows: TGTGCCAGCAGTGAACGGGACCCAGTTACAAGCTCCTACAATGAGCAGTTCTTC.